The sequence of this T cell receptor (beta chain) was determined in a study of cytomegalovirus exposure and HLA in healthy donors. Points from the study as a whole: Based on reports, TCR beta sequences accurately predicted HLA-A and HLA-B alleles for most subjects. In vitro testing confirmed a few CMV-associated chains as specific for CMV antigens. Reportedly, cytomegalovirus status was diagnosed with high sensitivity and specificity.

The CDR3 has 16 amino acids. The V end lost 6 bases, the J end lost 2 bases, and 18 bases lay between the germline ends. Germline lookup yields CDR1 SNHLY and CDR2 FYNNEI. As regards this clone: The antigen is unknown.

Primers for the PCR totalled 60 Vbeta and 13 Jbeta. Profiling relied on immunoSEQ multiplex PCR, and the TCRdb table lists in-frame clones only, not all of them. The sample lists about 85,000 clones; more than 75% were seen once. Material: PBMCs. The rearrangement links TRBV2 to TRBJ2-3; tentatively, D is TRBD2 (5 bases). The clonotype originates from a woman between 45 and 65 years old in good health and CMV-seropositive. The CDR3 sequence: CASRRSALDSTDTQYF. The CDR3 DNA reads TGTGCCAGCAGGCGGTCGGCCCTGGACTCCACAGATACGCAGTATTTT. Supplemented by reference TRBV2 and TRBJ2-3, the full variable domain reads EPEVTQTPSHQVTQMGQEVILRCVPISNHLYFYWYRQILGQKVEFLVSFYNNEISEKSEIFDDQFSVERPDGSNFTLKIRSTKLEDSAMYFCASRRSALDSTDTQYFGPGTRLTVL.